One and the same sample provided the 29 T cell receptor beta chains below, sequenced in a study of blood T cell repertoires in COVID-19. Profiling relied on immunoSEQ multiplex PCR, and the TCRdb table lists in-frame clones only, not all of them. The table lists about 410,000 clones, about nine tenths of them singletons. What was sequenced was peripheral blood. The source of these receptors is a woman aged 40-49 years with COVID-19, enrolled during active disease.

This chain joins TRBV7-8 and TRBJ2-7; tentative D call: TRBD2 (7 bases). CDR3 size: 15 residues. Trimming stripped 0 bases from V and 4 bases from J, with 13 bases between. Germline lookup yields CDR1 SGHVS and CDR2 FQNEAQ. The CDR3 protein is CASSLAGGRSYEQYF. The CDR3 DNA reads TGTGCCAGCAGCTTAGCGGGGGGGCGTAGTTACGAGCAGTACTTC.

CDR3 DNA: TGTGCCAGCAGCTCCCTAGCGGGACCTTTGGGCGAGCAGTACTTC. Its translation is CASSSLAGPLGEQYF. V gene TRBV7-9 combines with J gene TRBJ2-7, with 9 bases matching TRBD2. V lost 4 bases and J lost 6; bases outside the gene matches: 10. CDR3 length equals 15 residues. Germline-derived CDR1 and CDR2 are SEHNR and FQNEAQ (reference sequence).

V usage is TRBV28 and J usage is TRBJ1-1; 7 positions agree with TRBD1. There are 14 residues in the CDR3. V shed 6 bases, J shed 2 bases, and the junction held 6 bases outside the gene matches. Germline V gives CDR1 MDHEN, CDR2 SYDVKM. The CDR3, as DNA: TGTGCCAGCAGAACAGACAGGGTAAACACTGAAGCTTTCTTT. This gives the protein CASRTDRVNTEAFF.

In this sample, this clone turned up a few times. The chain combines TRBV29-1 with TRBJ1-2; D may be TRBD1 (6 bases). From germline, CDR1 is SQVTM and CDR2 ANQGSEA. CDR3 length: 12 amino acids. Trimming took off 1 base at V and 9 bases at J, with 12 bases between the two ends. The CDR3 region has the DNA TGCAGCGTTGAAGTGGGCAGGGGAAGCTACACCTTC. Its protein is CSVEVGRGSYTF. The variable domain in full, with the rest retrieved from reference TRBV29-1 and TRBJ1-2, is SAVISQKPSRDICQRGTSLTIQCQVDSQVTMMFWYRQQPGQSLTLIATANQGSEATYESGFVIDKFPISRPNLTFSTLTVSNMSPEDSSIYLCSVEVGRGSYTFGSGTRLTVV.

The chain carries TRBV3-1 (or the pseudogene TRBV3-2) and TRBJ2-1, with a possible D match to TRBD2 (6 bases). The CDR3 runs 14 residues. Germline CDR1 LGHDT, CDR2 YNNKEL (reference sequence). V lost 4 bases to trimming and J lost 6 bases, with 13 bases between them. The CDR3 sequence is CASSPGTQLNEQFF. The DNA of the CDR3 is TGTGCCAGCAGCCCCGGGACTCAACTCAATGAGCAGTTCTTC.

This clone was seen a single time. The gene calls are TRBV7-9 and TRBJ1-2; 7 nucleotides align to TRBD1. This CDR3 is built from 12 residues. The V segment lost 1 base and the J segment 8 bases; nucleotides outside the gene matches: 1. Per germline, CDR1 SEHNR and CDR2 FQNEAQ (reference sequence). CDR3 loop: CASSLGQGGYTF. The CDR3, as DNA: TGTGCCAGCAGCTTAGGACAGGGAGGCTACACCTTC.

The chain joins TRBV24-1 to TRBJ2-3, with 8 nucleotides matching TRBD2. V lost 7 bases, J lost 4 bases, and 12 bases stayed unmatched. The CDR3 sequence is 16 residues long. Germline values: CDR1 KGHDR, CDR2 SFDVKD. The CDR3 is CATSSYSGMGSDTQYF. The CDR3 nucleotides read TGTGCCACCAGCAGCTATAGCGGGATGGGGTCAGATACGCAGTATTTT.

This chain joins TRBV30 and TRBJ2-5, with 7 bases lining up with TRBD1. The CDR3 extends over 16 amino acids. Germline loops: CDR1 GTSNPN, CDR2 SVGIG (reference sequence). J was trimmed by 4 bases and V by 3 bases; bases with no gene match: 14. In nucleotides, the CDR3 is TGTGCCTGGAGCGGAAGGGACAGAGGAGGTAGAGAGACCCAGTACTTC. Amino acid sequence: CAWSGRDRGGRETQYF.

The chain joins TRBV3-1 (or the pseudogene TRBV3-2) to TRBJ2-1, with D tentatively TRBD1 (6 bases). Germline V lookup: CDR1 LGHDT, CDR2 YNNKEL (reference sequence). This CDR3 region has 16 residues. V gave up 0 bases and J gave up 2 bases, with 11 bases separating them. The CDR3 bases are TGTGCCAGCAGCCAAGACAGGGGAACCCCCTACAATGAGCAGTTCTTC. Protein sequence: CASSQDRGTPYNEQFF.

The V gene is TRBV6-6, the J gene TRBJ2-3; D perhaps matches TRBD2 (6 bases). The germline V gene has CDR1 MNHNY and CDR2 SVGAGI (reference sequence). The CDR3 runs 16 residues. Trimming took off 3 bases at V and 6 bases at J, with 19 bases between the two ends. The CDR3 DNA reads as TGTGCCAGCAGTTATACGCAGCGTCGTGGGGGGGATACGCAGTATTTT. Encoded protein: CASSYTQRRGGDTQYF.

In its sample, this clone was seen a few times. V gene TRBV2 combines with J gene TRBJ2-7, with TRBD2 identical over 10 bases. The CDR3 contains 14 residues. The germline V gene has CDR1 SNHLY and CDR2 FYNNEI. The ends lost 6 bases at V and 2 bases at J; junction bases unmatched: 4. CDR3 coding DNA: TGTGCCAGCAGAGGACTAGCGGCAACCTACGAGCAGTACTTC. Its translation is CASRGLAATYEQYF.

The genes are TRBV6-5 and TRBJ2-6; 9 bases fit TRBD1. The germline V gene has CDR1 MNHEY and CDR2 SVGAGI. V lost 6 bases to trimming and J lost 2 bases; unmatched junction nucleotides: 2. This CDR3 is built from 15 residues. CDR3 amino acids: CASRRDRAGANVLTF. The CDR3 DNA follows: TGTGCCAGCAGACGGGACAGGGCTGGGGCCAACGTCCTGACTTTC.

This chain uses TRBV19 with TRBJ2-7, with 11 positions matching TRBD2. From germline, CDR1 is LNHDA and CDR2 SQIVND (reference sequence). The CDR3 spans 18 residues. V was pared by 5 bases and J by 2 bases, with 14 bases of the junction left unmatched. Here the CDR3 DNA reads TGTGCCAGTAGTTCTGCCGCTCCGGGACTAGCGGTTACCTACGAGCAGTACTTC. The encoded protein is CASSSAAPGLAVTYEQYF.

The rearrangement uses TRBV7-2 and TRBJ1-6, with TRBD1 identical over 10 bases. V was clipped by 3 bases and J by 5 bases; unmatched bases: 4. In germline, CDR1 is SGHTA, CDR2 FQGNSA. The CDR3 extends over 16 amino acids. The DNA of the CDR3 is TGTGCCAGCAGCTTGACGACAGGGGGCAATAATTCACCCCTCCACTTT. It translates to CASSLTTGGNNSPLHF.

The chain carries TRBV19 and TRBJ2-2; 12 bases are shared with TRBD2. Germline CDR1 and CDR2: LNHDA and SQIVND (reference sequence). Trimming removed 5 bases from V and 10 bases from J; junction bases left unmatched: 14. The CDR3 consists of 17 residues. The CDR3 coding sequence is TGTGCCAGTAGTCCCGGACTAGCGGGGACCTACCAAGTGGAGCTGTTTTTT. It translates to CASSPGLAGTYQVELFF. Supplemented by reference TRBV19 and TRBJ2-2, the full variable domain reads DGGITQSPKYLFRKEGQNVTLSCEQNLNHDAMYWYRQDPGQGLRLIYYSQIVNDFQKGDIAEGYSVSREKKESFPLTVTSAQKNPTAFYLCASSPGLAGTYQVELFFGEGSRLTVL.

The rearrangement joins TRBV2 to TRBJ1-1, with TRBD1 identical over 7 bases. V trimming: 6 bases; J trimming: 1 base; junction bases outside the gene matches: 8. Looked up from germline, CDR1 is SNHLY and CDR2 is FYNNEI. The CDR3 has 15 amino acids. The CDR3 nucleotides are TGTGCCAGCAGCCGAAGGACAGGCCCGAACACTGAAGCTTTCTTT. Amino acid sequence: CASSRRTGPNTEAFF.

V gene TRBV2 combines with J gene TRBJ1-1; D is uncertain. The CDR3 covers 13 residues. CDR1 is SNHLY, CDR2 FYNNEI, per germline. V lost 4 bases to trimming and J lost 4 bases, with 10 bases between them. In DNA, the CDR3 is TGTGCCAGCAGTGTAGGAGGGCTCACTGAAGCTTTCTTT. Its protein product is CASSVGGLTEAFF.

The chain links TRBV3-1 (or the pseudogene TRBV3-2) to TRBJ2-5, with unresolved D. Germline V gene lookup returns CDR1 LGHDT and CDR2 YNNKEL (reference sequence). CDR3 length: 12 residues. Trimming stripped 2 bases from V and 7 bases from J, with 8 bases between. Written as DNA, the CDR3 is TGTGCCAGCAGCCAACAGGAAGGGACCCAGTACTTC. Residues: CASSQQEGTQYF.

Comment on this clone: Within the sample, other DNA sequences also encode this same CDR3. The genes are TRBV5-1 and TRBJ2-7, with D possibly TRBD1 on 5 matching bases. CDR1 SGHRS and CDR2 YFSETQ come from the germline V gene. This CDR3 is 14 amino acids long. Trimming cost V 2 bases and J 4 bases, with 13 bases left between them. CDR3 loop: CASSFSGLNYEQYF. CDR3 bases: TGCGCCAGCAGCTTCTCAGGGCTCAATTACGAGCAGTACTTC.

The chain carries TRBV27 and TRBJ1-5; D is possibly TRBD1 (5 bases). The germline V and J ends were trimmed by 5 bases and 4 bases, with 12 bases remaining between them. This CDR3 region has 14 residues. Germline lookup yields CDR1 MNHEY and CDR2 SMNVEV (reference sequence). The CDR3 sequence: CASSPWRGNQPQHF. DNA of the CDR3: TGTGCCAGCAGTCCATGGAGGGGAAATCAGCCCCAGCATTTT.

V and J are TRBV7-9 and TRBJ2-1, with 8 bases identical to TRBD2. The CDR3 has 16 amino acids. The J segment lost 3 bases and the V segment lost 1 base, leaving 5 bases of the junction unmatched. From germline, CDR1 is SEHNR and CDR2 FQNEAQ (reference sequence). CDR3 amino acids: CASSLVGSGIYNEQFF. In DNA, the CDR3 is TGTGCCAGCAGCTTAGTTGGTAGCGGGATCTACAATGAGCAGTTCTTC.

The chain is built from TRBV28 and TRBJ1-4; 7 bases fit TRBD1. V lost 6 bases and J lost 0; bases outside the gene matches: 4. Germline V CDR1 and CDR2: MDHEN, SYDVKM. This CDR3 spans 15 amino acids. In nucleotides, the CDR3 is TGTGCCAGCAGCACCGACAGGGCAACTAATGAAAAACTGTTTTTT. It specifies CASSTDRATNEKLFF.

The genes are TRBV9 and TRBJ2-5, with 10 bases matching TRBD2. Per the germline V gene, CDR1 is SGDLS and CDR2 is YYNGEE. Trimming removed 4 bases from V and 4 bases from J; junction bases left unmatched: 10. This CDR3 region has 16 residues. CDR3 nucleotides: TGTGCCAGCAGCCCAGGCCTAGCGGGAGTAGTAGAGACCCAGTACTTC. Its translation is CASSPGLAGVVETQYF.

J is TRBJ1-5 and V is TRBV28; 7 positions match TRBD1. V lost 2 bases to trimming and J lost 3 bases; unmatched junction nucleotides: 10. Germline V CDR1 and CDR2: MDHEN, SYDVKM. This CDR3 contains 17 residues. The CDR3 region is CASSLLTDREINQPQHF. The DNA for the CDR3 is TGTGCCAGCAGTTTACTCACAGACAGGGAGATCAATCAGCCCCAGCATTTT.

The J gene is TRBJ2-1, the V gene TRBV29-1; D unclear. This CDR3 contains 12 residues. Germline-derived CDR1 and CDR2 are SQVTM and ANQGSEA. V lost 4 bases to trimming and J lost 6 bases, with 10 bases between them. The CDR3 protein is CSVVATLNEQFF. Here the CDR3 DNA reads TGCAGCGTTGTCGCGACACTCAATGAGCAGTTCTTC.

As regards this clone: The sample holds other DNA sequences that translate to the same CDR3. The chain has TRBV7-9 and TRBJ1-4; TRBD1 matches at 11 bases. After removal of 3 bases from V and 8 bases from J, the junction contained 5 bases not matched to a gene. Germline V gene data show CDR1 as SEHNR and CDR2 as FQNEAQ (reference sequence). The CDR3 runs 15 residues. CDR3 bases: TGTGCCAGCAGCTTCAGCGGGACAGGGGGAGAAAAACTGTTTTTT. This codes for CASSFSGTGGEKLFF.

The chain carries TRBV7-2 and TRBJ2-2; 9 bases map to TRBD2. CDR3 length: 15 amino acids. The V gene's germline CDR1 is SGHTA and CDR2 FQGNSA. Trimming at V came to 4 bases and at J to 6 bases, leaving 6 bases not matched to a gene. CDR3 DNA sequence: TGTGCCAGCAGCTCTATTCTAGCGGGACCCGGGGAGCTGTTTTTT. Protein sequence: CASSSILAGPGELFF.

This clone was observed a single time. J is TRBJ1-6 and V is TRBV6-5; TRBD1 matches at 10 bases. J gave up 11 bases and V 6 bases, and 7 bases lay outside the gene matches. CDR3 size: 14 residues. Germline V gene data show CDR1 as MNHEY and CDR2 as SVGAGI. The CDR3 region has the DNA TGTGCCAGCAGGACAGGGGGCGGAGGTCCACCCCTCCACTTT. Residues: CASRTGGGGPPLHF.

V usage is TRBV5-1 and J usage is TRBJ2-7, with D unresolved. The V and J ends lost 2 bases and 1 base respectively, with 7 bases between them. CDR1 and CDR2 from the germline V gene are SGHRS and YFSETQ. CDR3 length: 13 residues. This CDR3 reads CASSLEVSYEQYF. In DNA, the CDR3 is TGCGCCAGCAGCTTAGAGGTGTCCTACGAGCAGTACTTC.